These 17 T cell receptor beta chains were sequenced from one sample in a study of blood T cell repertoires in COVID-19. Using immunoSEQ multiplex PCR, the repertoire was profiled, and TCRdb retains in-frame clones only, with some absent. The profile shows over 450,000 clones, about 88% of them singletons. The specimen sequenced was peripheral blood. The origin of the receptors is a woman in her forties or fifties with COVID-19, enrolled during active disease.

The gene calls are TRBV5-1 and TRBJ1-1; the D gene is possibly TRBD1 (6 bases). V lost 4 bases and J lost 7, with 14 bases in between. This CDR3 contains 13 residues. Germline V gene sequence: CDR1 SGHRS, CDR2 YFSETQ. CDR3 DNA: TGCGCCAGCAGCCCCTCAGGGGTCAGTGAAGCTTTCTTT. Its protein is CASSPSGVSEAFF.

This sequence joins TRBV19 and TRBJ1-3, with a weak D call TRBD1 (6 bases). The ends were cut back, 3 bases at V and 0 bases at J, with 12 bases in the middle. This CDR3 has 16 amino acids. The germline CDR1 and CDR2 sequences are LNHDA and SQIVND (reference sequence). The CDR3 here is CASSIGQLNSGNTIYF. The CDR3 DNA follows: TGTGCCAGTAGTATCGGACAGCTCAACTCTGGAAACACCATATATTTT. The full variable domain, its missing parts supplied by reference TRBV19 and TRBJ1-3, is DGGITQSPKYLFRKEGQNVTLSCEQNLNHDAMYWYRQDPGQGLRLIYYSQIVNDFQKGDIAEGYSVSREKKESFPLTVTSAQKNPTAFYLCASSIGQLNSGNTIYFGEGSWLTVV.

The V gene is TRBV7-9, the J gene TRBJ2-2; 9 positions agree with TRBD2. Germline V CDR1 and CDR2: SEHNR, FQNEAQ (reference sequence). V lost 4 bases to trimming and J lost 5 bases; unmatched junction nucleotides: 11. The CDR3 has 17 amino acids. The CDR3 here is CASSSPSGLAGTGELFF. CDR3 DNA: TGTGCCAGCAGCTCCCCAAGTGGCCTAGCGGGGACCGGGGAGCTGTTTTTT.

This chain uses TRBV30 with TRBJ1-2; 8 bases line up with TRBD1. V was clipped by 2 bases and J by 5 bases; unmatched bases: 4. Germline V gene lookup returns CDR1 GTSNPN and CDR2 SVGIG (reference sequence). CDR3 length: 13 amino acids. The CDR3 loop reads CAWSRDRSYGYTF. CDR3 DNA sequence: TGTGCCTGGAGTCGGGACAGGTCGTATGGCTACACCTTC.

The V and J genes are TRBV3-1 (or the pseudogene TRBV3-2) and TRBJ2-7; the D gene is possibly TRBD2 (5 bases). V was trimmed by 4 bases and J by 5 bases, leaving 12 bases between them. Germline V lookup: CDR1 LGHDT, CDR2 YNNKEL (reference sequence). The CDR3 loop spans 13 amino acids. The CDR3 DNA reads TGTGCCAGCAGCCTCCTAGGACTTGACGAGCAGTACTTC. It is translated as CASSLLGLDEQYF.

The chain recombines TRBV2 with TRBJ2-2; D not resolved. V was clipped by 7 bases and J by 4 bases, with 10 bases between them. The CDR3 has 13 amino acids. CDR1 SNHLY and CDR2 FYNNEI come from the germline V gene. The CDR3 protein is CASKSYSTGELFF. CDR3 bases: TGTGCCAGCAAGTCTTACAGCACCGGGGAGCTGTTTTTT.

The DNA of the CDR3 is TGCGCCAGCAGAGACAGTCGGGACACCATATATTTT. Its protein product is CASRDSRDTIYF. The chain combines TRBV5-1 with TRBJ1-3, with a weak D call TRBD1 (5 bases). Germline loops: CDR1 SGHRS, CDR2 YFSETQ. The CDR3 contains 12 residues. V dropped 5 bases and J dropped 8 bases, with 11 bases sitting between them.

The J gene is TRBJ2-3, the V gene TRBV5-4; TRBD2 is a possible D gene (6 bases). Germline CDR1 is SGHNT and CDR2 is YYREEE (reference sequence). V was pared by 0 bases and J by 2 bases, with 10 bases between. The CDR3 is 15 amino acids. CDR3 loop: CASSLGGVDTDTQYF. CDR3 sequence (DNA): TGTGCCAGCAGCTTGGGGGGGGTCGACACAGATACGCAGTATTTT.

V gene TRBV28 combines with J gene TRBJ1-2; the D gene is possibly TRBD1 (5 bases). Deletions cut 5 bases from V and 3 bases from J, with 16 bases between. Germline V CDR1 and CDR2: MDHEN, SYDVKM. This CDR3 contains 15 residues. The CDR3 DNA follows: TGTGCCAGCAGTCCAGTTGGGGGGGGAGACTATGGCTACACCTTC. Its translation is CASSPVGGGDYGYTF.

The chain is built from TRBV2 and TRBJ2-7, with D possibly TRBD2 on 6 matching bases. Trimming left V 2 bases short and J 4 bases short, with 15 bases between. The CDR3 totals 15 residues. Germline lookup yields CDR1 SNHLY and CDR2 FYNNEI. The CDR3 sequence: CASSEILGGTYEQYF. The CDR3 coding sequence is TGTGCCAGCAGTGAAATTCTGGGGGGAACTTACGAGCAGTACTTC.

In nucleotides, the CDR3 is TGTGCCATCAGTCGGGGGGGAGGGTCACCCCTCCACTTT. Translating it yields CAISRGGGSPLHF. The rearrangement joins TRBV10-3 to TRBJ1-6, with a tentative D call TRBD1 (5 bases). Germline lookup yields CDR1 ENHRY and CDR2 SYGVKD. The CDR3 is made up of 13 amino acids. The germline V and J ends were trimmed by 5 bases and 10 bases, with 12 bases remaining between them.

The J gene is TRBJ2-2, the V gene TRBV24-1; a weak D match, TRBD1 (6 bases). CDR1 KGHDR and CDR2 SFDVKD come from the germline V gene. The CDR3 has 16 residues. Trimming removed 2 bases at V and 4 bases at J, with 13 bases between. Written as DNA, the CDR3 is TGTGCCACCAGTGATTGGCAGGGGTTCGGCACCGGGGAGCTGTTTTTT. This encodes CATSDWQGFGTGELFF.

The J gene is TRBJ2-3, the V gene TRBV13, with 12 bases that match TRBD2. The CDR3 extends over 16 amino acids. Unmatched junction bases numbered 6, after V lost 2 bases and J lost 6 bases. The V gene's germline CDR1 is PRHDT and CDR2 FYEKMQ (reference sequence). This CDR3 is CASSLPTSGGMDTQYF. The CDR3 DNA is TGTGCCAGCAGCTTACCGACTAGCGGGGGAATGGATACGCAGTATTTT.

V is TRBV30 and J is TRBJ1-3, with 9 bases matching TRBD1. The CDR3 runs to 15 residues. J gave up 4 bases and V 1 base, and 5 bases lay outside the gene matches. CDR1 is GTSNPN and CDR2 is SVGIG in the germline V gene (reference sequence). The CDR3 DNA reads TGTGCCTGGAGTGCGGGGACAGGGAACGGAAACACCATATATTTT. Protein: CAWSAGTGNGNTIYF.

V and J are TRBV7-9 and TRBJ2-7; 9 bases fit TRBD1. The CDR3 has 14 amino acids. From germline, CDR1 is SEHNR and CDR2 FQNEAQ (reference sequence). The V segment lost 2 bases and the J segment 7 bases; nucleotides outside the gene matches: 6. The CDR3: CASSLKQGADEQYF. The CDR3, as DNA: TGTGCCAGCAGCTTAAAACAGGGGGCGGATGAGCAGTACTTC.

V gene TRBV6-5 combines with J gene TRBJ2-3, with TRBD2 matching over 12 bases. The CDR3 spans 14 residues. Germline trimming cut 6 bases from V and 5 bases from J; bases unmatched to any gene: 3. Germline V gene data show CDR1 as MNHEY and CDR2 as SVGAGI. The CDR3 nucleotides read TGTGCCAGCAGCCGACTAGCGGGGGAAGATACGCAGTATTTT. The encoded protein is CASSRLAGEDTQYF.

The V call is TRBV25-1, the J call TRBJ2-5; weak D call: TRBD2 (5 bases). The germline V and J ends were trimmed by 3 bases and 3 bases, with 14 bases remaining between them. The CDR3 has 15 residues. The germline V gene has CDR1 MGHDK and CDR2 SYGVNS. The CDR3 spells CASSDPRVEEETQYF. The CDR3 nucleotides are TGTGCCAGCAGTGACCCGAGGGTTGAGGAAGAGACCCAGTACTTC.